The clone carrying this T cell receptor beta chain was seen a few times. What it binds is unknown. The sample originates from a study of CD8 T cells in ankylosing spondylitis. With molecular barcodes, quantitative 5'-RACE was used to make the TCR beta libraries. One entry per CDR3 protein, called by TCRdb with MiXCR from the 5' RACE reads. The data show roughly 350,000 distinct CDR3 sequences, with 6.5% to 10% seen just once and 14% to 15% held by the top ten. The germline gives CDR1 KGHDR, CDR2 SFDVKD. V gave up 4 bases and J gave up 7 bases, with 18 bases separating them. The length of the CDR3 is 16 residues. Study-wide results and caveats: CD8+ disease-linked clones were present at relatively low frequencies in blood. A TCR beta motif of several highly homologous variants appeared characteristic of ankylosing spondylitis blood. Certain motif variants had earlier been reported in reactive arthritis synovial fluid and blood.

The source is a male donor with ankylosing spondylitis. The genes are TRBV24-1 and TRBJ2-2; maybe TRBD2 (7 bases). The sample comprised blood, either unsorted or a sorted T cell fraction (not recorded which). The CDR3 DNA is TGTGCCACCAGTGACCTGCCCCCGGGGGGCATCGGGGAGCTGTTTTTT. Amino acid sequence: CATSDLPPGGIGELFF.